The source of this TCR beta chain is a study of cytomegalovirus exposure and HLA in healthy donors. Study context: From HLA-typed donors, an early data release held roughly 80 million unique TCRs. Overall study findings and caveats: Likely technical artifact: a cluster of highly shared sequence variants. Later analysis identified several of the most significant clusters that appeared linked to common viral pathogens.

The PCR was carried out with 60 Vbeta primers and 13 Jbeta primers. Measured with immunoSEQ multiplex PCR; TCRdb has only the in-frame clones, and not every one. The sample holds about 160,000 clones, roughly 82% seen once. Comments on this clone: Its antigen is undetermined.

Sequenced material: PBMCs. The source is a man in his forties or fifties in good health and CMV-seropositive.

DNA for the CDR3: TGTGCCAGTAGTGGGAGGACAGGGGGCCTCTCACAGCCCCAGCATTTT. Protein: CASSGRTGGLSQPQHF. The chain is built from TRBV19 and TRBJ1-5, with 11 bases lining up with TRBD1. Germline V gene lookup returns CDR1 LNHDA and CDR2 SQIVND (reference sequence). J was trimmed by 7 bases and V by 5 bases; bases with no gene match: 10. This CDR3 contains 16 residues.